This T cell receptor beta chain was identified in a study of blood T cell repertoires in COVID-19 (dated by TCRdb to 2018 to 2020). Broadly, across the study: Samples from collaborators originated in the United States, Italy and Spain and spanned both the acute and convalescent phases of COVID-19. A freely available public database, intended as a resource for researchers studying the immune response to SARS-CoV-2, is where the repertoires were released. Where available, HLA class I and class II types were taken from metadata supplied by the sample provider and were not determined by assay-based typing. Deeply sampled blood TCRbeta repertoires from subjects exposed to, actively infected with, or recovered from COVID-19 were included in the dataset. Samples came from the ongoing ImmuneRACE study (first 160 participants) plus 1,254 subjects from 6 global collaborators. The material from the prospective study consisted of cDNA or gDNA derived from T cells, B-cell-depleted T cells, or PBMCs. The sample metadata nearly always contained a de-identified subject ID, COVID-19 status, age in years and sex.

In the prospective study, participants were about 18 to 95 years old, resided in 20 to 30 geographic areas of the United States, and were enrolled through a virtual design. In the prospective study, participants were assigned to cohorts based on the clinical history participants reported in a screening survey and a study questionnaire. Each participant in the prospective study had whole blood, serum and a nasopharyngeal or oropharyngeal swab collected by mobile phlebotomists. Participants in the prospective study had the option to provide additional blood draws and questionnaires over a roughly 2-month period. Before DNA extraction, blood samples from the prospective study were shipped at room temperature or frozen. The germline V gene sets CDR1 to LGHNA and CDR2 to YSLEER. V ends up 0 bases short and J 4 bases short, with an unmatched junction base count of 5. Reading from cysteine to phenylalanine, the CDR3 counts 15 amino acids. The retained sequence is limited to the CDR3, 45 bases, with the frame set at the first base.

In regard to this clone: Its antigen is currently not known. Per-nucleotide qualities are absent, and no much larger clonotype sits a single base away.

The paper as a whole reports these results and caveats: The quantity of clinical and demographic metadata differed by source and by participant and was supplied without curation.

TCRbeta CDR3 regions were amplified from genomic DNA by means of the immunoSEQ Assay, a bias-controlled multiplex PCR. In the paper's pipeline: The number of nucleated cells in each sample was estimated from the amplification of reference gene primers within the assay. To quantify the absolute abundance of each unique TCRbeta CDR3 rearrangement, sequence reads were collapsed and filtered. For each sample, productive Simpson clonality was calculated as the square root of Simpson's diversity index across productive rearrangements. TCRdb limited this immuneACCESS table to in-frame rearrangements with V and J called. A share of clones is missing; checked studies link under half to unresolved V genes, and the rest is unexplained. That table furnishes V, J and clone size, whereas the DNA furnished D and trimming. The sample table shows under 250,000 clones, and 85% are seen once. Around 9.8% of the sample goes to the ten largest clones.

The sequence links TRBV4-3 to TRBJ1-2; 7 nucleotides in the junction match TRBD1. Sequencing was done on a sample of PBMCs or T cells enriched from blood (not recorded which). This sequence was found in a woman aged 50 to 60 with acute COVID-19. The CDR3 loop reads CASSQDSDRVYGYTF. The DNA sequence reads TGCGCCAGCAGCCAAGATAGTGACAGGGTCTATGGCTACACCTTC.